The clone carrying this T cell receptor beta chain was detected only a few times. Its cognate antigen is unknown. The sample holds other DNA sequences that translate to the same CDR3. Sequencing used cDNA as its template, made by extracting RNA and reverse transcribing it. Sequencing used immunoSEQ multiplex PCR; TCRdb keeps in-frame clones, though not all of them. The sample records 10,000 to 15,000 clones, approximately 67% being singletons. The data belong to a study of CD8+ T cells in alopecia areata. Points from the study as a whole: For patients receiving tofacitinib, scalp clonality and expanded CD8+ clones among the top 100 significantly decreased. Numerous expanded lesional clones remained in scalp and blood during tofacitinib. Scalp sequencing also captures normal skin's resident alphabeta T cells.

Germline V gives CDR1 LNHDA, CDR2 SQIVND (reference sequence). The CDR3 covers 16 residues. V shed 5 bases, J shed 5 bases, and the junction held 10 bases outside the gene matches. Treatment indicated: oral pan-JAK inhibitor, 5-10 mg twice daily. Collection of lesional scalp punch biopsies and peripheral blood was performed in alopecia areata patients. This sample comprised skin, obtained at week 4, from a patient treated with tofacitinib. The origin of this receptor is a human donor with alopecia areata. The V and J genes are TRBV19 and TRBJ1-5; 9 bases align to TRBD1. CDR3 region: CASSESYRGPYQPQHF. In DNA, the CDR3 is TGTGCCAGTAGTGAAAGCTACAGGGGGCCCTATCAGCCCCAGCATTTT.